The 27 T cell receptor beta chains given below trace back to one sample, sequenced in a study of blood T cell repertoires in COVID-19. Clones were read by immunoSEQ multiplex PCR, and TCRdb kept only the in-frame ones, dropping some. The data hold 350,000 to 450,000 clones, with about 87% observed a single time. Sequenced input: PBMCs or T cells enriched from blood (not recorded which). These receptors were collected from a man aged 35-49 years in a cohort exposed to, infected with or recovered from COVID-19 (not recorded which).

The genes are TRBV7-8 and TRBJ2-7, with 10 bases that match TRBD2. CDR3 length: 15 residues. Losses at the gene ends were 5 bases for V and 2 bases for J; bases not matched to a gene: 6. Germline loops: CDR1 SGHVS, CDR2 FQNEAQ. In DNA form, the CDR3 reads TGTGCCAGCAGCCAACGACTAGCGGGTACCTACGAGCAGTACTTC. This translates into CASSQRLAGTYEQYF.

V usage is TRBV27 and J usage is TRBJ1-1; D ambiguous. The V gene lost 0 bases and the J gene lost 5 bases, with 13 bases spanning the gap. Germline CDR1 is MNHEY and CDR2 is SMNVEV (reference sequence). The CDR3 spans 15 residues. CDR3 DNA: TGTGCCAGCAGTTTATCTGAGGTGGGTCGGACTGAAGCTTTCTTT. Protein: CASSLSEVGRTEAFF.

The genes are TRBV5-6 and TRBJ1-4, with 7 bases that match TRBD1. V gave up 4 bases and J gave up 0 bases; unmatched junction bases: 12. Germline values: CDR1 SGHDT, CDR2 YYEEEE. The CDR3 has 18 residues. The CDR3 sequence: CASSLRRTGVATNEKLFF. In DNA, the CDR3 is TGTGCCAGCAGCCTTCGCCGGACAGGAGTAGCAACTAATGAAAAACTGTTTTTT.

Written as DNA, the CDR3 is TGTGCCAGCACACAGGGTGACGGTCAGCCCCAGCATTTT. Encoded protein: CASTQGDGQPQHF. The chain combines TRBV2 with TRBJ1-5, with a tentative D call TRBD1 (6 bases). CDR3 size: 13 residues. Per the germline V gene, CDR1 is SNHLY and CDR2 is FYNNEI. V lost 7 bases to trimming and J lost 6 bases, with 13 bases between them. Variable domain in full (rest from reference TRBV2 and TRBJ1-5): EPEVTQTPSHQVTQMGQEVILRCVPISNHLYFYWYRQILGQKVEFLVSFYNNEISEKSEIFDDQFSVERPDGSNFTLKIRSTKLEDSAMYFCASTQGDGQPQHFGDGTRLSIL.

The chain recombines TRBV19 with TRBJ1-2; TRBD1 agrees at 8 bases. J was trimmed by 8 bases and V by 2 bases; bases with no gene match: 4. This CDR3 has 13 amino acids. CDR1 LNHDA and CDR2 SQIVND come from the germline V gene (reference sequence). The CDR3 nucleotides are TGTGCCAGTAGTATATCAGGGGGCGGCGGCTACACCTTC. This sequence encodes CASSISGGGGYTF.

V is TRBV18 and J is TRBJ2-1; TRBD2 aligns across 7 bases. CDR3 length equals 14 residues. V lost 2 bases and J lost 4; bases outside the gene matches: 2. Germline loops: CDR1 KGHSH, CDR2 LQKENI. The CDR3 region is CASSPAGEYNEQFF. The CDR3 bases are TGTGCCAGCTCACCAGCGGGAGAGTACAATGAGCAGTTCTTC.

The chain uses TRBV27 and TRBJ2-2; D perhaps matches TRBD1 (6 bases). In germline, CDR1 is MNHEY, CDR2 SMNVEV (reference sequence). The V end was cut by 2 bases, the J end by 8 bases, with 21 bases between. The CDR3 is 17 residues long. For the CDR3, the DNA is TGTGCCAGCAGTTTACATCTGCCAGGGGATTTGTATGGGGAGCTGTTTTTT. This encodes CASSLHLPGDLYGELFF.

This clone occurred a few times. J is TRBJ1-2 and V is TRBV18; D is uncertain. The V gene's germline CDR1 is KGHSH and CDR2 LQKENI. The V gene lost 2 bases and the J gene lost 6 bases, with 4 bases spanning the gap. The CDR3 spans 11 residues. The CDR3 here is CASSPSDGYTF. For the CDR3, the DNA is TGTGCCAGCTCACCATCAGATGGCTACACCTTC.

The chain recombines TRBV10-3 with TRBJ2-7; 8 nucleotides align to TRBD2. V was pared by 9 bases and J by 1 base, with 5 bases of the junction left unmatched. CDR3 length: 13 residues. Germline CDR1 and CDR2: ENHRY and SYGVKD. CDR3 in amino acids: CAIAGDTSYEQYF. DNA for the CDR3: TGTGCCATAGCGGGAGACACATCCTACGAGCAGTACTTC.

This clone appeared a single time. V and J are TRBV5-1 and TRBJ2-5; TRBD2 is a possible D gene (6 bases). V lost 2 bases and J 2 bases, leaving 13 bases between the germline ends. The CDR3 is 15 amino acids. CDR1 is SGHRS and CDR2 is YFSETQ in the germline V gene. Written as DNA, the CDR3 is TGCGCCAGCAGCTTTGCGGGACTCTCGCAAGAGACCCAGTACTTC. It translates to CASSFAGLSQETQYF. Full variable domain (remainder filled in from reference TRBV5-1 and TRBJ2-5): KAGVTQTPRYLIKTRGQQVTLSCSPISGHRSVSWYQQTPGQGLQFLFEYFSETQRNKGNFPGRFSGRQFSNSRSEMNVSTLELGDSALYLCASSFAGLSQETQYFGPGTRLLVL.

This chain links TRBV18 with TRBJ1-6; no clear D. The CDR3 loop spans 16 amino acids. CDR1 and CDR2 (germline): KGHSH, LQKENI. The ends were cut back, 4 bases at V and 0 bases at J, with 10 bases in the middle. The CDR3 loop is CASSRELSSYNSPLHF. The CDR3 DNA reads as TGTGCCAGCTCACGCGAACTTAGCTCCTATAATTCACCCCTCCACTTT.

The chain uses TRBV7-9 and TRBJ2-4; the match to TRBD1 covers 8 bases. CDR1 SEHNR and CDR2 FQNEAQ come from the germline V gene (reference sequence). This CDR3 region has 13 residues. V trimming: 3 bases; J trimming: 7 bases; junction bases outside the gene matches: 2. This CDR3 is CASSLGQENIQYF. The CDR3 DNA is TGTGCCAGCAGCTTGGGACAGGAGAACATTCAGTACTTC.

J is TRBJ2-7 and V is TRBV11-3, with D possibly matching TRBD2 (6 bases). CDR1 is SGHNT, CDR2 YENEEA, per germline. With 3 bases removed from V and 0 bases from J, the gap between germline ends came to 6 bases. This CDR3 has 13 amino acids. The CDR3 protein is CASSFGSSYEQYF. In nucleotides, the CDR3 is TGTGCCAGCAGCTTCGGGAGCTCCTACGAGCAGTACTTC. The full variable domain, completed using reference TRBV11-3 and TRBJ2-7, is EAGVVQSPRYKIIEKKQPVAFWCNPISGHNTLYWYLQNLGQGPELLIRYENEEAVDDSQLPKDRFSAERLKGVDSTLKIQPAELGDSAVYLCASSFGSSYEQYFGPGTRLTVT.

This sequence joins TRBV27 and TRBJ2-1; a possible D gene is TRBD1 (6 bases). V shed 3 bases and J shed 0 bases, with 18 bases lying between them. Per germline, CDR1 MNHEY and CDR2 SMNVEV (reference sequence). This CDR3 has 18 amino acids. This CDR3 is CASSFNTNPGVSYNEQFF. CDR3 nucleotides: TGTGCCAGCAGTTTCAACACCAATCCAGGGGTCTCCTACAATGAGCAGTTCTTC.

The rearrangement uses TRBV19 and TRBJ1-1, with no clear D. The CDR3 spans 12 residues. The V end was cut by 3 bases, the J end by 10 bases, with 12 bases between. Germline CDR1 is LNHDA and CDR2 is SQIVND (reference sequence). The CDR3: CASSMVEGSAFF. The CDR3 DNA sequence: TGTGCCAGTAGTATGGTCGAGGGATCAGCTTTCTTT.

In nucleotides, the CDR3 is TGTGCCAGCTCACCACGCGGCCCGGGATCGACTTACTCTGGAAACACCATATATTTT. This encodes CASSPRGPGSTYSGNTIYF. The chain employs TRBV18 and TRBJ1-3; no firm D call. CDR1 and CDR2 from the germline V gene are KGHSH and LQKENI. Trimming took off 1 base at V and 0 bases at J, with 19 bases between the two ends. The CDR3 is 19 residues long.

This chain joins TRBV7-2 and TRBJ2-2; D is possibly TRBD1 (5 bases). The CDR3 totals 13 residues. Trimming shortened V by 6 bases and J by 6 bases, and 11 bases separated the two germline ends. Germline V gene lookup returns CDR1 SGHTA and CDR2 FQGNSA. Here the CDR3 DNA reads TGTGCCAGCAGGCCCAGGGTTGCCGGGGAGCTGTTTTTT. Protein sequence: CASRPRVAGELFF.

The chain couples TRBV2 to TRBJ1-5; the D is unclear. CDR1 and CDR2 from the germline V gene are SNHLY and FYNNEI. V lost 4 bases, J lost 5 bases, and 9 bases lay in between. The CDR3 totals 13 residues. The CDR3 here is CASSADPHQPQHF. The CDR3 coding sequence is TGTGCCAGCAGTGCAGATCCTCATCAGCCCCAGCATTTT. Supplemented by reference TRBV2 and TRBJ1-5, the full variable domain reads EPEVTQTPSHQVTQMGQEVILRCVPISNHLYFYWYRQILGQKVEFLVSFYNNEISEKSEIFDDQFSVERPDGSNFTLKIRSTKLEDSAMYFCASSADPHQPQHFGDGTRLSIL.

The chain couples TRBV10-3 to TRBJ1-2; 8 nucleotides align to TRBD1. J was trimmed by 7 bases and V by 0 bases; bases with no gene match: 7. Germline lookup yields CDR1 ENHRY and CDR2 SYGVKD. CDR3 length: 15 residues. Here the CDR3 reads CAISESTGARFGYTF. The CDR3 DNA sequence: TGTGCCATCAGTGAGTCGACAGGGGCGCGGTTTGGCTACACCTTC.

The J gene is TRBJ1-5, the V gene TRBV28; D is ambiguous. Germline CDR1 MDHEN, CDR2 SYDVKM. This CDR3 is built from 14 residues. V was pared by 4 bases and J by 10 bases, with 17 bases between. The CDR3 DNA follows: TGTGCCAGCAGTTCCGGGGTACCTTTTCGCCCCCAGCATTTT. Its protein product is CASSSGVPFRPQHF.

This chain links TRBV5-1 with TRBJ2-7; D perhaps matches TRBD2 (6 bases). The germline V and J ends were trimmed by 5 bases and 3 bases, with 18 bases remaining between them. This CDR3 is built from 15 residues. CDR1 is SGHRS and CDR2 is YFSETQ in the germline V gene. The CDR3, as DNA: TGCGCCAGCAGTAGGGTGGGAGGATTGTACTACGAGCAGTACTTC. It translates to CASSRVGGLYYEQYF.

The chain links TRBV19 to TRBJ2-1, with TRBD2 identical over 7 bases. CDR3 length: 15 amino acids. The germline CDR1 and CDR2 sequences are LNHDA and SQIVND (reference sequence). With V trimmed by 3 bases and J by 6 bases, 8 bases remained unmatched. The CDR3 region is CASSIGGGPPNEQFF. CDR3 bases: TGTGCCAGTAGTATCGGGGGAGGGCCGCCCAATGAGCAGTTCTTC.

The chain joins TRBV4-2 to TRBJ2-5, with 13 bases identical to TRBD2. Germline assignment: CDR1 LGHNA and CDR2 YNFKEQ. With 0 bases clipped from V and 4 bases from J, the junction kept 5 bases outside the gene matches. This CDR3 is 17 amino acids long. The CDR3 region is CASSQEGTSGRVETQYF. The CDR3 DNA sequence: TGTGCCAGCAGCCAAGAGGGAACTAGCGGGAGGGTAGAGACCCAGTACTTC.

The genes are TRBV7-8 and TRBJ2-7, with 12 nucleotides matching TRBD2. Germline CDR1 is SGHVS and CDR2 is FQNEAQ. This CDR3 has 13 residues. J was trimmed by 6 bases and V by 7 bases; bases with no gene match: 4. In DNA, the CDR3 is TGTGCCAGCACGACTAGCGGGAGTGGCGAGCAGTACTTC. Encoded protein: CASTTSGSGEQYF.

This rearrangement joins TRBV21-1 to TRBJ2-7; the table gives TRBD2 as D, unverified against the DNA. TRBV21-1 is reported as a pseudogene. The length of the CDR3 is 15 residues. As DNA, the CDR3 is TGTGCCAGCAGCAAACGCGGAGAGAGCTCCTACGAGCAGTACTTC. Translating it yields CASSKRGESSYEQYF.

The chain is built from TRBV28 and TRBJ2-1, with 10 bases lining up with TRBD1. V was pared by 1 base and J by 4 bases, with 4 bases of the junction left unmatched. This CDR3 contains 16 residues. CDR1 and CDR2 (germline): MDHEN, SYDVKM. CDR3 sequence (DNA): TGTGCCAGCAGTTTATCCCCGGGACAGGGGTACAATGAGCAGTTCTTC. This codes for CASSLSPGQGYNEQFF.

CDR3 coding DNA: TGTGCCAGCAGTGGGCAGGGAGGGTACGAGCAGTACTTC. Its protein product is CASSGQGGYEQYF. J is TRBJ2-7 and V is TRBV25-1, with 7 bases aligning to TRBD2. Unmatched junction bases numbered 4, after V lost 4 bases and J lost 4 bases. CDR3 length equals 13 residues. Germline-derived CDR1 and CDR2 are MGHDK and SYGVNS.